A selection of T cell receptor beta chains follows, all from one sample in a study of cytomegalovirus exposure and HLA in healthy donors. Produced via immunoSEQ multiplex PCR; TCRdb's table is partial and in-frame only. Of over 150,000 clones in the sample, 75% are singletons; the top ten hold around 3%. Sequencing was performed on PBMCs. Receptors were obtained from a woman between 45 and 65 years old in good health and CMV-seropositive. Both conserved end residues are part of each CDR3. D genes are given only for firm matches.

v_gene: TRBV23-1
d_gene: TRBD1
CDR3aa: CASSGGQGTYTEETQYF

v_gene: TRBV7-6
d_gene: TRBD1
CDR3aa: CASSLAEDRAGEQYF

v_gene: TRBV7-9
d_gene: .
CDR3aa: CASSFGGAQDTQYF

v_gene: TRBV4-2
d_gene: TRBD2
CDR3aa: CASSQESASGLYEQYF

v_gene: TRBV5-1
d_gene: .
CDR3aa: CASQGQNYGYTF

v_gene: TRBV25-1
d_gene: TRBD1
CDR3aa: CASSAGGSGNTIYF

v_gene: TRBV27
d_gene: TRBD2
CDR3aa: CASSSTWTSGGNEQFF

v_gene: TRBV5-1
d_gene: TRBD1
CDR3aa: CASSSAGGGTDTQYF

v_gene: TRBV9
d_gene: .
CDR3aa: CASSARGGLHYGYTF

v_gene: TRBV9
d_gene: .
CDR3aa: CASSSYTGELFF

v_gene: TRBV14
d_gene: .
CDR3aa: CASSQDLGHLNTEAFF

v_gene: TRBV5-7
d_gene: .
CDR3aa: CASSPGDTGELFF

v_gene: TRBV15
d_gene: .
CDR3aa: CATSGGSANEKLFF

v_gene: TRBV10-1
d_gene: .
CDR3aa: CASSEFREAVTGELFF

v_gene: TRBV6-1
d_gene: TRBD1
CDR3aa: CASSEGRTGAKGTEAFF

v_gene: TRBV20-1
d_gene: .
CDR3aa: CSALSVPEAFF

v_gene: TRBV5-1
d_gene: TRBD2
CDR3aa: CASRHSGGLEETQYF

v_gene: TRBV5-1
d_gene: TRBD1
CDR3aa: CASSSGTGTGDEQFF

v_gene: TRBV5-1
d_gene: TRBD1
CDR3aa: CASSIGQELLSGANVLTF

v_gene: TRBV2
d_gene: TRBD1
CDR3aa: CASEGGRGFGNTIYF

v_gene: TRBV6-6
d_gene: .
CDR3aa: CASSYGGAREKLFF

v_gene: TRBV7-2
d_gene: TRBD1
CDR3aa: CASSLLRGQGYDYGYTF

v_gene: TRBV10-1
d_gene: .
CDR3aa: CASSESRYNEQFF

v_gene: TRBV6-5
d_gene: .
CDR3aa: CASSYLQGQPQHF

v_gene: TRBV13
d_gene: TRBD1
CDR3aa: CASSLGRGQGYGYTF

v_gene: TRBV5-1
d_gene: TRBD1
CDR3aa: CASSTTGVEKLFF

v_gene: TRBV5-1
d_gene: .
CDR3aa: CASSLAGIYGYTF

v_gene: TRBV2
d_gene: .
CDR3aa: CASNRVTNEKLFF

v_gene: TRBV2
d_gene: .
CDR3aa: CASRAYSSGNTIYF